These T cell receptor beta chains were read from a single sample in a study of blood T cell repertoires in COVID-19. Sequencing used immunoSEQ multiplex PCR; TCRdb keeps in-frame clones, though not all of them. The sample shows roughly 250,000 clones, roughly 90% of them seen only once. The specimen was PBMCs or T cells enriched from blood (not recorded which). Source of these receptors: a woman between 50 and 59 years old who had recovered from COVID-19. The CDR3 runs from the conserved cysteine through the conserved F or W. A D gene is named only where the DNA matches it firmly. Only part of the rows carry a size: once, few, many, or a class if the clone is expanded.

few | TRBJ1-2 | TRBV4-2 | TRBD1 | CASSQTGTASSIDGYTF | TGTGCCAGCAGCCAAACCGGGACAGCTTCATCTATCGATGGCTACACCTTC
- | TRBJ1-1 | TRBV13 | TRBD1 | CASSHVGQGNTEAFF | TGTGCCAGCAGCCACGTGGGACAGGGGAACACTGAAGCTTTCTTT
- | TRBJ2-5 | TRBV28 | TRBD2 | CASRRGLAGVLETQYF | TGTGCCAGCAGGCGAGGACTAGCGGGAGTATTAGAGACCCAGTACTTC
- | TRBJ2-3 | TRBV7-2 | TRBD1 | CASSDVIIRDRESDTQYF | TGTGCCAGCAGCGACGTAATCATCCGGGACAGGGAATCAGATACGCAGTATTTT
- | TRBJ2-1 | TRBV11-2 | TRBD2 | CASSSGLAGINEQFF | TGTGCCAGCAGCTCCGGACTAGCGGGAATTAATGAGCAGTTCTTC
- | TRBJ1-1 | TRBV2 | TRBD1 | CASSENRGDTEAFF | TGTGCCAGCAGTGAAAACAGGGGAGACACTGAAGCTTTCTTT
- | TRBJ1-6 | TRBV30 | - | CAWAEGDRDNSPLHF | TGTGCCTGGGCCGAGGGGGATAGGGATAATTCACCCCTCCACTTT
- | TRBJ1-1 | TRBV28 | - | CASSPRNTEAFF | TGTGCCAGCAGCCCTAGAAACACTGAAGCTTTCTTT
- | TRBJ1-1 | TRBV28 | TRBD1 | CASSTYRGTEAFF | TGTGCCAGCAGTACCTACAGGGGGACTGAAGCTTTCTTT
- | TRBJ1-6 | TRBV6-2/TRBV6-3 | TRBD1 | CASSPTRQGAERRRSPLHF | TGTGCCAGCAGCCCTACCAGACAGGGGGCGGAAAGGAGAAGATCACCCCTCCACTTT
- | TRBJ2-5 | TRBV16 | - | CASSHPGEEETQYF | TGTGCCAGCAGCCACCCCGGCGAGGAAGAGACCCAGTACTTC